The 31 T cell receptor beta chains below all came from one sample that was sequenced in a study of beta chain features in type 1 diabetes. The study's findings and limits: Shorter TCRB CDR3s, moderately but significantly so, marked every one of the four CD4+ subsets in Type 1 diabetes patients.

No antigen is known for these receptors. Reverse transcribing all isolated RNA meant expressed TCRB transcripts were sequenced. The method was immunoSEQ multiplex PCR; TCRdb's version includes in-frame clones alone and lacks a portion of them. The sample consists of around 250,000 clones, approximately 15% of them appearing once. The sequenced sample consisted of naive CD4+ T cells from blood. These receptor sequences come from a young man with type 1 diabetes.

This clone was recorded a few times. The chain carries TRBV30 and TRBJ2-5, with 8 bases matching TRBD2. The V segment lost 1 base and the J segment 5 bases; nucleotides outside the gene matches: 9. CDR1 is GTSNPN, CDR2 SVGIG, per germline (reference sequence). This CDR3 region has 15 residues. In nucleotides, the CDR3 is TGTGCCTGGAGTGACGGAGCGGGAGTGGATGAGACCCAGTACTTC. The encoded protein is CAWSDGAGVDETQYF.

This clone showed up just a few times. This sequence joins TRBV30 and TRBJ2-7, with 7 bases identical to TRBD1. CDR3 length equals 12 residues. With V trimmed by 4 bases and J by 5 bases, 5 bases remained unmatched. CDR1 GTSNPN and CDR2 SVGIG come from the germline V gene (reference sequence). The CDR3 sequence: CAWNVGGNEQYF. The CDR3 DNA follows: TGTGCCTGGAACGTAGGGGGCAACGAGCAGTACTTC.

This chain links TRBV18 with TRBJ2-1; TRBD2 matches at 10 bases. This CDR3 comprises 16 residues. The V gene's germline CDR1 is KGHSH and CDR2 LQKENI. V trimming: 0 bases; J trimming: 6 bases; junction bases outside the gene matches: 5. The DNA for the CDR3 is TGTGCCAGCTCACCACCCGGTTCTAGCGGGGGCAATGAGCAGTTCTTC. It translates to CASSPPGSSGGNEQFF.

This clone turned up a few times. The CDR3 DNA reads TGTGCCAGCAGTCCAACGTCGGGTGGCTACACCTTC. It specifies CASSPTSGGYTF. The chain links TRBV2 to TRBJ1-2; D not resolved. CDR1 SNHLY and CDR2 FYNNEI come from the germline V gene. Trimming took off 5 bases at V and 7 bases at J, with 11 bases between the two ends. CDR3 length equals 12 residues.

CDR3 residues: CASSYTSGQDTEAFF. As DNA, the CDR3 is TGTGCCAGCAGTTACACTTCGGGACAGGACACTGAAGCTTTCTTT. The chain combines TRBV6-5 with TRBJ1-1, with 8 positions matching TRBD1. This CDR3 contains 15 residues. The trim removed 2 bases at V and 3 bases at J, leaving 5 bases unmatched. CDR1 MNHEY and CDR2 SVGAGI come from the germline V gene.

The genes are TRBV7-8 and TRBJ2-1; 9 nucleotides match TRBD2. The CDR3 extends over 14 amino acids. Germline lookup yields CDR1 SGHVS and CDR2 FQNEAQ. V dropped 0 bases and J dropped 8; count of bases not matched to a gene: 2. CDR3 sequence: CASSLASGSYEQFF. The CDR3 region has the DNA TGTGCCAGCAGCTTAGCTAGCGGGAGTTATGAGCAGTTCTTC.

A few counts support this clone. V and J are TRBV11-2 and TRBJ1-3, with 7 bases aligning to TRBD1. This CDR3 spans 15 amino acids. V shed 6 bases and J 5 bases; nucleotides not matched to a gene: 10. Germline V gives CDR1 SGHAT, CDR2 FQNNGV. CDR3 residues: CASSPTGTERNTIYF. The CDR3 DNA reads TGTGCCAGCAGTCCCACCGGGACAGAGCGAAACACCATATATTTT.

This clone was seen a few times. This chain connects TRBV18 to TRBJ1-1; the D gene is possibly TRBD1 (6 bases). This CDR3 contains 15 residues. The V gene lost 3 bases and the J gene lost 0 bases, with 11 bases spanning the gap. Germline V gene data show CDR1 as KGHSH and CDR2 as LQKENI. CDR3 amino acids: CASSPWDTVNTEAFF. In nucleotides, the CDR3 is TGTGCCAGCTCACCCTGGGACACCGTGAACACTGAAGCTTTCTTT.

The CDR3 DNA is TGTGCCAGCAGCTTACGGAGACAGGCTAAAGTCGATGAGCAGTTCTTC. Residues: CASSLRRQAKVDEQFF. The V call is TRBV11-3, the J call TRBJ2-1, with D possibly TRBD1 on 6 matching bases. CDR1 is SGHNT and CDR2 is YENEEA in the germline V gene. The CDR3 covers 16 residues. Trimming removed 2 bases from V and 8 bases from J, with 19 bases in between.

This clone was picked up a small number of times. The gene calls are TRBV5-6 and TRBJ2-3; 10 bases align to TRBD1. Germline CDR1 and CDR2: SGHDT and YYEEEE. This CDR3 has 15 amino acids. V shed 2 bases and J 4 bases; nucleotides not matched to a gene: 4. The CDR3 is CASSFDRGRSDTQYF. In nucleotides, the CDR3 is TGTGCCAGCAGCTTTGACAGGGGGCGATCAGATACGCAGTATTTT.

The chain uses TRBV6-5 and TRBJ2-7; 10 bases match TRBD1. CDR1 is MNHEY and CDR2 is SVGAGI in the germline V gene. The ends lost 6 bases at V and 0 bases at J; junction bases unmatched: 5. The CDR3 has 15 residues. DNA of the CDR3: TGTGCCAGCAGCTCCGGGACAGGGGTCTCCTACGAGCAGTACTTC. Residues: CASSSGTGVSYEQYF.

The chain employs TRBV4-2 and TRBJ2-2; TRBD2 matches 7 bases. V dropped 6 bases and J dropped 4; count of bases not matched to a gene: 8. The CDR3 spans 15 residues. Germline V gene lookup returns CDR1 LGHNA and CDR2 YNFKEQ. The CDR3 bases are TGTGCCAGCAGTCGGGGAGGGCCCGGCACCGGGGAGCTGTTTTTT. Protein product: CASSRGGPGTGELFF.

The gene calls are TRBV2 and TRBJ1-2; D remains ambiguous. The CDR3 is 12 residues long. Trimming cost V 2 bases and J 5 bases, with 6 bases left between them. Germline V CDR1 and CDR2: SNHLY, FYNNEI. The CDR3 sequence is CASSELPYGYTF. As DNA, the CDR3 is TGTGCCAGCAGTGAACTCCCGTATGGCTACACCTTC.

The rearrangement joins TRBV4-1 to TRBJ2-3, with 9 bases identical to TRBD2. Germline loops: CDR1 MGHRA, CDR2 YSYEKL. The CDR3 spans 16 residues. The ends lost 0 bases at V and 3 bases at J; junction bases unmatched: 4. Here the CDR3 DNA reads TGCGCCAGCAGCCAAGATATAGCGGGGGTTACAGATACGCAGTATTTT. Residues: CASSQDIAGVTDTQYF.

The genes are TRBV5-1 and TRBJ1-6, with 10 bases that match TRBD1. The J segment lost 10 bases and the V segment lost 0 bases, leaving 4 bases of the junction unmatched. There are 15 residues in the CDR3. The germline gives CDR1 SGHRS, CDR2 YFSETQ. The CDR3 sequence: CASSLEGTGASPLHF. In DNA form, the CDR3 reads TGCGCCAGCAGCTTGGAGGGGACAGGGGCATCACCCCTCCACTTT.

The V call is TRBV5-1, the J call TRBJ2-7; possible D gene TRBD1, 6 bases. Germline-derived CDR1 and CDR2 are SGHRS and YFSETQ. Deletions cut 1 base from V and 0 bases from J, with 8 bases between. The CDR3 sequence is 14 residues long. CDR3 coding DNA: TGCGCCAGCAGCTTGCAGGGGAGCTCCTACGAGCAGTACTTC. Translated, it gives CASSLQGSSYEQYF.

This chain joins TRBV30 and TRBJ1-5; D gene unclear. The V and J ends lost 1 base and 5 bases respectively, with 12 bases between them. Germline CDR1 is GTSNPN and CDR2 is SVGIG (reference sequence). The CDR3 length is 14 residues. The CDR3 region is CAWSGLGTHQPQHF. The CDR3 DNA reads TGTGCCTGGAGTGGCCTGGGCACGCATCAGCCCCAGCATTTT.

This clone has only a few counts. The genes are TRBV5-1 and TRBJ2-2; 7 bases align to TRBD2. V lost 2 bases and J lost 6; bases outside the gene matches: 7. The CDR3 is 15 amino acids. Germline-derived CDR1 and CDR2 are SGHRS and YFSETQ. CDR3 residues: CASSLRSGEAGELFF. The CDR3 bases are TGCGCCAGCAGCTTAAGGAGCGGGGAAGCCGGGGAGCTGTTTTTT.

The J gene is TRBJ2-7, the V gene TRBV9; no definite D call. Deletions cut 0 bases from V and 1 base from J, with 8 bases between. The CDR3 has 14 amino acids. Germline lookup yields CDR1 SGDLS and CDR2 YYNGEE. The CDR3 sequence: CASSVDGLSYEQYF. CDR3 DNA sequence: TGTGCCAGCAGCGTAGATGGCCTTTCCTACGAGCAGTACTTC.

The rearrangement joins TRBV5-1 to TRBJ1-2, with D hard to call. Germline CDR1 and CDR2: SGHRS and YFSETQ. The V gene lost 0 bases and the J gene lost 4 bases, with 7 bases spanning the gap. CDR3 length: 13 amino acids. The CDR3 spells CASSLEAAYGYTF. CDR3 DNA sequence: TGCGCCAGCAGCTTGGAAGCGGCCTATGGCTACACCTTC.

The V call is TRBV5-1, the J call TRBJ1-1; D is ambiguous. Germline CDR1 reads SGHRS; CDR2 reads YFSETQ. The CDR3 has 14 residues. The V end lost 1 base, the J end lost 0 bases, and 7 bases lay between the germline ends. In DNA form, the CDR3 reads TGCGCCAGCAGCTTGAGTACAGTGAACACTGAAGCTTTCTTT. It yields the protein CASSLSTVNTEAFF.

The chain recombines TRBV19 with TRBJ2-3; 9 nucleotides agree with TRBD2. Germline V gene lookup returns CDR1 LNHDA and CDR2 SQIVND (reference sequence). The CDR3 extends over 15 amino acids. The V gene end was trimmed by 1 base and the J gene end by 3 bases; junction bases not matched to a gene: 2. The CDR3 sequence is CASSIGLAGTDTQYF. The CDR3 region has the DNA TGTGCCAGTAGTATAGGCCTAGCGGGAACAGATACGCAGTATTTT.

A note on this clone: Other nucleotide sequences from this sample produce the same CDR3. The gene calls are TRBV11-2 and TRBJ2-5, with no clear D. V was trimmed by 5 bases and J by 1 base, leaving 8 bases between them. The CDR3 runs 13 residues. Per the germline V gene, CDR1 is SGHAT and CDR2 is FQNNGV. The CDR3 sequence: CASSLSLQETQYF. The CDR3 nucleotides are TGTGCCAGCAGCCTTAGCCTCCAAGAGACCCAGTACTTC.

The chain uses TRBV5-4 and TRBJ2-2; the match to TRBD2 covers 13 bases. CDR3 length equals 17 residues. The J segment lost 1 base and the V segment lost 4 bases, leaving 4 bases of the junction unmatched. The germline V gene has CDR1 SGHNT and CDR2 YYREEE (reference sequence). CDR3 sequence: CASSRRLAGGNTGELFF. CDR3 DNA sequence: TGTGCCAGCAGCCGCAGACTAGCGGGGGGGAACACCGGGGAGCTGTTTTTT.

This clone was seen more than once but under ten times. The chain carries TRBV5-4 and TRBJ2-7, with 7 bases that match TRBD1. With 4 bases clipped from V and 6 bases from J, the junction kept 10 bases outside the gene matches. The CDR3 contains 14 residues. In germline, CDR1 is SGHNT, CDR2 YYREEE (reference sequence). The DNA for the CDR3 is TGTGCCAGCAGCAGGGGACAGTCCCCTGGCGAGCAGTACTTC. This encodes CASSRGQSPGEQYF.

The J gene is TRBJ2-5, the V gene TRBV11-2; 10 bases are shared with TRBD2. The CDR3 consists of 17 residues. Germline-derived CDR1 and CDR2 are SGHAT and FQNNGV. The ends lost 1 base at V and 2 bases at J; junction bases unmatched: 7. This CDR3 is CASSLGQSGGAQETQYF. CDR3 coding DNA: TGTGCCAGCAGCTTAGGTCAAAGCGGGGGGGCTCAAGAGACCCAGTACTTC. Based on the CDR3 plus reference TRBV11-2 and TRBJ2-5, the full variable domain is EAGVAQSPRYKIIEKRQSVAFWCNPISGHATLYWYQQILGQGPKLLIQFQNNGVVDDSQLPKDRFSAERLKGVDSTLKIQPAKLEDSAVYLCASSLGQSGGAQETQYFGPGTRLLVL.

In regard to this clone: Within the sample, other DNA sequences also encode this same CDR3. The J gene is TRBJ2-3, the V gene TRBV29-1; D is unclear. The CDR3 is made up of 13 amino acids. With 1 base removed from V and 1 base from J, the gap between germline ends came to 6 bases. Per the germline V gene, CDR1 is SQVTM and CDR2 is ANQGSEA. CDR3 loop: CSVEGQGTDTQYF. Written as DNA, the CDR3 is TGCAGCGTTGAAGGCCAGGGCACAGATACGCAGTATTTT.

The J gene is TRBJ2-7, the V gene TRBV11-2; TRBD2 agrees at 8 bases. Trimming at V came to 5 bases and at J to 3 bases, leaving 9 bases not matched to a gene. The length of the CDR3 is 15 residues. Per the germline V gene, CDR1 is SGHAT and CDR2 is FQNNGV. This CDR3 reads CASSPGREVVYEQYF. The CDR3 coding sequence is TGTGCCAGCAGCCCGGGGCGGGAGGTTGTCTACGAGCAGTACTTC.

J is TRBJ2-3 and V is TRBV2, with a tentative D call TRBD2 (5 bases). CDR3 length: 15 residues. CDR1 is SNHLY and CDR2 is FYNNEI in the germline V gene. Deletions cut 10 bases from V and 2 bases from J, with 19 bases between. CDR3 DNA: TGTGCCATCGCCCCGACTATCCCCTACACAGATACGCAGTATTTT. This gives the protein CAIAPTIPYTDTQYF.

The chain links TRBV30 to TRBJ2-3, with D possibly TRBD2 on 5 matching bases. V was pared by 0 bases and J by 5 bases, with 12 bases between. The CDR3 extends over 14 amino acids. CDR1 and CDR2 from the germline V gene are GTSNPN and SVGIG (reference sequence). Here the CDR3 DNA reads TGTGCCTGGAGTGTACTCCCCCGGGGAGATACGCAGTATTTT. Protein: CAWSVLPRGDTQYF.

There are a few counts of this clone. The gene calls are TRBV6-5 and TRBJ2-7; 9 bases align to TRBD1. Per germline, CDR1 MNHEY and CDR2 SVGAGI. CDR3 length equals 15 residues. Trimming at V came to 1 base and at J to 1 base, leaving 2 bases not matched to a gene. This CDR3 is CASSYLDRGSYEQYF. CDR3 bases: TGTGCCAGCAGTTACTTGGACAGGGGTTCCTACGAGCAGTACTTC.